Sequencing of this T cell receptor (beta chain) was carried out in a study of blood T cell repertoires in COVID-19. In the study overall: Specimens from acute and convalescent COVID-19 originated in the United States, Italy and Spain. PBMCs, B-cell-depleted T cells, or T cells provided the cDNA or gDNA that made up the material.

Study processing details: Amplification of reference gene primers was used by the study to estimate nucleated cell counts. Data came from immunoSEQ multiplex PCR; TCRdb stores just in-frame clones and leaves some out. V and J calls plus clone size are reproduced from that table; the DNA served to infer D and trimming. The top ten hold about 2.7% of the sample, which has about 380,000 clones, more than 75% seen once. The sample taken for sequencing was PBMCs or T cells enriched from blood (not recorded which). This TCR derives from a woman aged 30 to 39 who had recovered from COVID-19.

The CDR3 nucleotides are TGTGCCAGCAGCTTAGCAGGGAGCACCGGGGAGCTGTTTTTT. This translates into CASSLAGSTGELFF. The chain joins TRBV7-6 to TRBJ2-2; a weak D match, TRBD2 (5 bases). Germline assignment: CDR1 SGHVS and CDR2 FNYEAQ. CDR3 length: 14 amino acids. Trimming took 0 bases from V and 4 from J, leaving 6 bases between them. Full variable domain (rest looked up from reference TRBV7-6 and TRBJ2-2): GAGVSQSPRYKVTKRGQDVALRCDPISGHVSLYWYRQALGQGPEFLTYFNYEAQQDKSGLPNDRFSAERPEGSISTLTIQRTEQRDSAMYRCASSLAGSTGELFFGEGSRLTVL.